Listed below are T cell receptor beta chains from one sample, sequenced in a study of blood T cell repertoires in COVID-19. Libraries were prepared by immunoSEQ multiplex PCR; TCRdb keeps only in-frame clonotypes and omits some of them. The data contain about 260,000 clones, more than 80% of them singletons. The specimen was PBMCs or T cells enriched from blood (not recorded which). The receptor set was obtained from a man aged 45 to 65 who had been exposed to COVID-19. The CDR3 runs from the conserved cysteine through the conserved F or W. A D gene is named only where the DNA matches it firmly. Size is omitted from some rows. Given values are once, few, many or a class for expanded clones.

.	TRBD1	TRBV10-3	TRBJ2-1	CAISDRDRGEQFF	TGTGCCATCAGTGACCGGGACAGGGGTGAGCAGTTCTTC
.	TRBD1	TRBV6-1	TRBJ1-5	CASSEVRTGVRQPQHF	TGTGCCAGCAGTGAAGTTAGGACAGGGGTTCGGCAGCCCCAGCATTTT
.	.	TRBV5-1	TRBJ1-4	CASSLLRPNEKLFF	TGCGCCAGCAGCTTGCTCAGGCCTAATGAAAAACTGTTTTTT
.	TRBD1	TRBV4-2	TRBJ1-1	CASSQQTGGFFHTEAFF	TGTGCCAGCAGCCAACAAACAGGGGGCTTTTTCCACACTGAAGCTTTCTTT
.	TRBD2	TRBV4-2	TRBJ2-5	CASSRWTSGSRPQETQYF	TGTGCCAGCAGCCGGTGGACTAGCGGGAGCAGGCCCCAAGAGACCCAGTACTTC
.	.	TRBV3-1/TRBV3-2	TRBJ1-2	CASSHGDNGYTF	TGTGCCAGCAGCCACGGTGATAACGGCTACACCTTC
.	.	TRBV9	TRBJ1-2	CASSARGVVNYGYTF	TGTGCCAGCAGCGCTCGGGGGGTAGTCAACTATGGCTACACCTTC
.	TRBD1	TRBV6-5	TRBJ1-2	CASSMTGTVGYGYTF	TGTGCCAGTTCAATGACCGGGACAGTAGGATATGGCTACACCTTC
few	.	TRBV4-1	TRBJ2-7	CASSQDEGDTYEQYF	TGCGCCAGCAGCCAAGATGAGGGGGACACCTACGAGCAGTACTTC
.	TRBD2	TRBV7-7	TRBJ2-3	CASSLAGVGTDTQYF	TGTGCTAGCAGCTTAGCGGGAGTGGGCACAGATACGCAGTATTTT
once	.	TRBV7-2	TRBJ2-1	CASSRRVSSSYNEQFF	TGTGCCAGCAGCCGCAGGGTTTCGAGCTCCTACAATGAGCAGTTCTTC